A selection of T cell receptor beta chains follows, all from one sample in a study of CD8 T cells in ankylosing spondylitis. TCRdb called the 5' RACE reads again in MiXCR, with one record for every CDR3 protein. The sample yields roughly 38,000 distinct CDR3 sequences, 3% to 3.5% seen once. Sequencing was carried out using blood, either unsorted or a sorted T cell fraction (not recorded which). These TCRs come from a male donor with ankylosing spondylitis or in good health (not recorded which). Both conserved end residues are part of each CDR3. A D gene is named only where the DNA matches it firmly. Not all rows give a size; the values are once, few, many and, for expanded clones, a class.

many	14	TRBV9	.	TRBJ2-3	CASSVFWGTDTQYF	TGTGCCAGCAGCGTATTCTGGGGCACAGATACGCAGTATTTT
many	16	TRBV9	TRBD1	TRBJ1-6	CASSAKTGSGISPLHF	TGTGCCAGCAGCGCGAAGACAGGGTCTGGGATTTCACCCCTCCACTTT
many	13	TRBV9	.	TRBJ2-1	CASSVAQGNEQFF	TGTGCCAGCAGCGTAGCGCAGGGTAATGAGCAGTTCTTC
medium-sized	13	TRBV12-3/TRBV12-4	.	TRBJ1-2	CASSLAPGYGYTF	TGTGCCAGCAGTTTAGCGCCGGGGTATGGCTACACCTTC
many	14	TRBV9	.	TRBJ2-1	CASSGDRRNNEQFF	TGTGCCAGCAGCGGAGACCGGAGGAACAATGAGCAGTTCTTC
many	14	TRBV9	.	TRBJ2-3	CASRDEAGGDTQYF	TGTGCCAGCAGGGACGAAGCGGGTGGAGATACGCAGTATTTT
many	14	TRBV9	.	TRBJ2-5	CASSATGLAETQYF	TGTGCCAGCAGCGCAACTGGGCTTGCAGAGACCCAGTACTTC
many	18	TRBV9	TRBD2	TRBJ2-5	CASSAAKGLAVHQETQYF	TGTGCCAGCAGCGCCGCGAAGGGACTAGCGGTACACCAAGAGACCCAGTACTTC
few	16	TRBV9	TRBD2	TRBJ2-2	CASRRNSGENTGELFF	TGTGCCAGCAGACGTAACAGCGGGGAGAACACCGGGGAGCTGTTTTTT
.	15	TRBV9	.	TRBJ2-3	CASSEGTSRGDTQYF	TGTGCCAGCAGCGAGGGGACTTCCCGCGGAGATACGCAGTATTTT
many	17	TRBV9	.	TRBJ1-5	CASSVEQGSNSNQPQHF	TGTGCCAGCAGCGTAGAACAGGGCTCAAATAGCAATCAGCCCCAGCATTTT
many	16	TRBV9	TRBD2	TRBJ2-1	CASSVVAAGGENEQFF	TGTGCCAGCAGCGTAGTCGCAGCGGGAGGGGAGAATGAGCAGTTCTTC
many	14	TRBV9	.	TRBJ1-2	CASSGKGSVDGYTF	TGTGCCAGCAGCGGAAAGGGATCTGTCGACGGCTACACCTTC
many	16	TRBV9	TRBD2	TRBJ2-3	CASSVGSSGRTDTQYF	TGTGCCAGCAGCGTAGGCTCTAGCGGGAGGACGGATACGCAGTATTTT
many	13	TRBV9	.	TRBJ2-2	CASTDTNTGELFF	TGTGCCAGCACCGACACCAACACCGGGGAGCTGTTTTTT
many	17	TRBV9	.	TRBJ1-1	CASSVRPGTGFYTEAFF	TGTGCCAGCAGCGTACGTCCCGGGACGGGGTTTTACACTGAAGCTTTCTTT
many	15	TRBV21-1	.	TRBJ2-5	CASSNPGQGRETQYF	TGTGCCAGCAGCAACCCGGGACAGGGACGGGAGACCCAGTACTTC
many	15	TRBV9	TRBD2	TRBJ2-1	CASSVSGRATNEQFF	TGTGCCAGCAGCGTCTCGGGGAGGGCGACTAATGAGCAGTTCTTC
.	14	TRBV9	.	TRBJ2-2	CASSVDHVTGELFF	TGTGCCAGCAGCGTAGATCATGTCACCGGGGAGCTGTTTTTT
many	14	TRBV9	.	TRBJ2-5	CASSVAVGKETQYF	TGTGCCAGCAGCGTAGCTGTGGGTAAAGAGACCCAGTACTTC
many	17	TRBV9	.	TRBJ2-5	CASSLAPTSGGQETQYF	TGTGCCAGCAGTCTAGCCCCTACCTCAGGGGGGCAAGAGACCCAGTACTTC
many	17	TRBV9	TRBD2	TRBJ2-4	CASSVDPDSGTKNIQYF	TGTGCCAGCAGCGTAGACCCCGACAGCGGGACCAAAAACATTCAGTACTTC
many	14	TRBV9	.	TRBJ2-2	CASSVLQGSGELFF	TGTGCCAGCAGCGTACTACAGGGATCCGGGGAGCTGTTTTTT
many	14	TRBV9	.	TRBJ2-5	CASSVDSSLETQYF	TGTGCCAGCAGCGTAGATAGTAGTCTCGAGACCCAGTACTTC
many	16	TRBV9	TRBD2	TRBJ2-5	CASSAGTSGRGETQYF	TGTGCCAGCAGCGCCGGGACTAGCGGGAGGGGAGAGACCCAGTACTTC
many	14	TRBV9	.	TRBJ2-5	CASSGGYPQETQYF	TGTGCCAGCAGCGGAGGTTACCCCCAAGAGACCCAGTACTTC
medium-sized	16	TRBV9	TRBD2	TRBJ2-1	CASSAGLAGAYNEQFF	TGTGCCAGCAGCGCGGGGCTAGCGGGAGCCTACAATGAGCAGTTCTTC
many	16	TRBV9	TRBD1	TRBJ1-2	CASSPHLGDRGHGYTF	TGTGCCAGCAGCCCACATTTAGGGGACAGGGGCCATGGCTACACCTTC